This entry describes one T cell receptor beta chain. The sample is drawn from a study of blood T cell repertoires in COVID-19. Study in general: Whether acute or convalescent, the COVID-19 samples came from the United States, Italy and Spain.

Profiled with immunoSEQ multiplex PCR; TCRdb holds only in-frame clones, not every one. The sample yields over 100,000 clones, roughly 80% seen once. V shed 6 bases and J shed 1 base, with 10 bases lying between them. Germline lookup yields CDR1 SNHLY and CDR2 FYNNEI. This CDR3 region has 14 residues. The origin of this receptor is a woman of 80 years or more with active or convalescent COVID-19. This chain connects TRBV2 to TRBJ2-1; D is ambiguous. Sequenced input: peripheral blood. The CDR3 region has the DNA TGTGCCAGCAGAACAGATTTTTCCTACAATGAGCAGTTCTTC. Translating it yields CASRTDFSYNEQFF.